This note documents a single T cell receptor beta chain sequence. These data come from a study of cytomegalovirus exposure and HLA in healthy donors. Study at large: Early release data held some 79 million unique TCRs from HLA-typed donors.

Per the germline V gene, CDR1 is SEHNR and CDR2 is FQNEAQ (reference sequence). Losses at the gene ends were 5 bases for V and 2 bases for J; bases not matched to a gene: 1. This CDR3 contains 15 residues. 13 Jbeta primers and 60 Vbeta primers were used for the PCR. Method: immunoSEQ multiplex PCR; TCRdb's copy keeps in-frame clones and lacks some. The sample holds 210,000 or so clones, almost 80% seen once. This chain joins TRBV7-9 and TRBJ2-1; 12 nucleotides agree with TRBD2. The specimen was PBMCs. The sequence came from a man between 18 and 29 years old in good health and CMV-seronegative. The CDR3 protein is CASSGLAGTYNEQFF. The CDR3 DNA is TGTGCCAGCAGCGGACTAGCGGGGACCTACAATGAGCAGTTCTTC.